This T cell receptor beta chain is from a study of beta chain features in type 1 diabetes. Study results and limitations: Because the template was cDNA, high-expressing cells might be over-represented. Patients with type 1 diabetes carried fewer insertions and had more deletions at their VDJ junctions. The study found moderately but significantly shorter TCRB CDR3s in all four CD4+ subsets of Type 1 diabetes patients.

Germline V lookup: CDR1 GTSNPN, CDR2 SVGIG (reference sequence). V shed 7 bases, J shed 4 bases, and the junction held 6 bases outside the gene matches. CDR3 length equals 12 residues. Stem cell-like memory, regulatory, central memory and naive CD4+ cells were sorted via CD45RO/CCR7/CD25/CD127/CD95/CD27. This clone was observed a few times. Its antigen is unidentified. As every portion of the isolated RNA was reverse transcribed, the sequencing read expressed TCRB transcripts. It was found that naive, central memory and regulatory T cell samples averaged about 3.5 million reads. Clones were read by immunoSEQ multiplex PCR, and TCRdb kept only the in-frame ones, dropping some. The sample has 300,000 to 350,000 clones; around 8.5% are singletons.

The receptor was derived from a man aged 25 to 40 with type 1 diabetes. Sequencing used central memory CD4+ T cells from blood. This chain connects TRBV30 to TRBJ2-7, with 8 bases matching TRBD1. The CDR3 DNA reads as TGTGCCTCCGGACAGGGCGGGTACGAGCAGTACTTC. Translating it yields CASGQGGYEQYF. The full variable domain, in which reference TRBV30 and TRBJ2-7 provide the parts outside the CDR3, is SQTIHQWPATLVQPVGSPLSLECTVEGTSNPNLYWYRQAAGRGLQLLFYSVGIGQISSEVPQNLSASRPQDRQFILSSKKLLLSDSGFYLCASGQGGYEQYFGPGTRLTVT.